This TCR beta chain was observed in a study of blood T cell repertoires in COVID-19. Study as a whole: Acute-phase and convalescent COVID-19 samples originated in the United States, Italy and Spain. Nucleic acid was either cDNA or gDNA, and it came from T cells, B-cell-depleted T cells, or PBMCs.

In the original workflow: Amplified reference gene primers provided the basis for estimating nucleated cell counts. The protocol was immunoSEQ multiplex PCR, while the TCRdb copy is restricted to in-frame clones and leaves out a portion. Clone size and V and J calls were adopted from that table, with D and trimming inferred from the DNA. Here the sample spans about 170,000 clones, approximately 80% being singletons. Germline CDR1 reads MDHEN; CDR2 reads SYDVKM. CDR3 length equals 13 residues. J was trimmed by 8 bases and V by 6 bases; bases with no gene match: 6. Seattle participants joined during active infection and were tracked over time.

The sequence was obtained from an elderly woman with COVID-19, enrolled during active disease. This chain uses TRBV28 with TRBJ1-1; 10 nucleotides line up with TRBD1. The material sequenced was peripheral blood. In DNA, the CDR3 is TGTGCCAGCAGCCCGACAGGGGGCGGAGAAGCTTTCTTT. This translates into CASSPTGGGEAFF.